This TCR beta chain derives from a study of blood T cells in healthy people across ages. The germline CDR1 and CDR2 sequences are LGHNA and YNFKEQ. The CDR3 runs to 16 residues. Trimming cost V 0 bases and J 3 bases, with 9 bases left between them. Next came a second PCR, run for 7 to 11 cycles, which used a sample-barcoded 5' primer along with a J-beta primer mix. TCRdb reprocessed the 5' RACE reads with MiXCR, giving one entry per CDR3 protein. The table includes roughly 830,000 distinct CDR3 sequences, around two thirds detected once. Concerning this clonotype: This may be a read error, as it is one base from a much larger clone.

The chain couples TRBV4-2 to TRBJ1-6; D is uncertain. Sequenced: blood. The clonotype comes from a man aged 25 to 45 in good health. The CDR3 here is CASSQDYLGYNSPLHF. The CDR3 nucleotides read TGTGCCAGCAGCCAAGATTACCTTGGCTATAATTCACCCCTCCACTTT.